One and the same sample provided the 25 T cell receptor beta chains below, sequenced in a study of cytomegalovirus exposure and HLA in healthy donors. In the PCR, 60 Vbeta and 13 Jbeta primers were used. Assay used: immunoSEQ multiplex PCR; TCRdb lists only in-frame clones, some missing. Here the sample spans fewer than 90,000 clones, about 75% being singletons. The sequenced sample consisted of PBMCs. The receptor set was obtained from a man aged 30 to 39 in good health and CMV-seropositive.

The chain carries TRBV7-2 and TRBJ2-7, with TRBD1 matching 7 bases. Per the germline V gene, CDR1 is SGHTA and CDR2 is FQGNSA. The CDR3 covers 14 residues. The V and J ends lost 1 base and 7 bases, in that order; junction bases with no gene match: 7. This CDR3 reads CASSLVEGAREQYF. CDR3 DNA: TGTGCCAGCAGCTTAGTTGAGGGGGCGCGGGAGCAGTACTTC.

This sequence joins TRBV7-2 and TRBJ1-3; TRBD1 matches at 7 bases. J was trimmed by 3 bases and V by 4 bases; bases with no gene match: 9. The CDR3 is 16 residues long. Per the germline V gene, CDR1 is SGHTA and CDR2 is FQGNSA. CDR3 sequence: CASSYLRGGYGNTIYF. As DNA, the CDR3 is TGTGCCAGCAGCTATCTGAGAGGGGGCTATGGAAACACCATATATTTT.

The chain combines TRBV5-1 with TRBJ1-3; unclear D gene. Germline lookup yields CDR1 SGHRS and CDR2 YFSETQ. The CDR3 is 15 amino acids. V was shortened by 1 base and J by 0 bases, with 8 bases between the two germline ends. This chain's CDR3 is CASSLMGSSGNTIYF. In nucleotides, the CDR3 is TGCGCCAGCAGCTTGATGGGCAGCTCTGGAAACACCATATATTTT.

The V gene is TRBV6-5, the J gene TRBJ1-1; weak D call: TRBD1 (5 bases). The V end lost 6 bases, the J end lost 1 base, and 9 bases lay between the germline ends. This CDR3 comprises 13 residues. Germline CDR1 reads MNHEY; CDR2 reads SVGAGI. The CDR3: CASSPGGNTEAFF. The CDR3, as DNA: TGTGCCAGCAGCCCCGGGGGGAACACTGAAGCTTTCTTT.

The rearrangement links TRBV7-9 to TRBJ1-1, with TRBD1 identical over 7 bases. Germline V gene lookup returns CDR1 SEHNR and CDR2 FQNEAQ (reference sequence). V dropped 8 bases and J dropped 6; count of bases not matched to a gene: 9. The CDR3 runs to 13 residues. CDR3 loop: CASAVYGTAEAFF. The DNA of the CDR3 is TGTGCCAGCGCCGTTTATGGGACAGCTGAAGCTTTCTTT.

The chain's CDR3 is CASSESQGGLGCNEQFF. The CDR3 region has the DNA TGCGCCAGCAGTGAGTCTCAGGGCGGACTAGGGTGCAATGAGCAGTTCTTC. The rearrangement uses TRBV10-1 and TRBJ2-1; 7 bases line up with TRBD2. The germline V gene has CDR1 WNHNN and CDR2 SYGVQD (reference sequence). V lost 0 bases to trimming and J lost 6 bases; unmatched junction nucleotides: 11. The CDR3 runs to 17 residues.

The genes are TRBV29-1 and TRBJ2-3; 10 bases are a match to TRBD1. The junction had 15 bases not matched to a gene; V was cut back by 1 base and J by 2 bases. Germline CDR1 SQVTM, CDR2 ANQGSEA. The CDR3 sequence is 19 residues long. The CDR3 loop reads CSVEGTPTGGLAFTDTQYF. The CDR3 DNA follows: TGCAGCGTTGAAGGTACCCCGACAGGGGGCCTGGCATTCACAGATACGCAGTATTTT.

The CDR3 reads CASSTQSRSGGLEQYF. The CDR3 DNA reads TGTGCCAGCAGCACCCAATCGAGATCGGGGGGTCTCGAGCAGTACTTC. The rearrangement links TRBV7-8 to TRBJ2-7; 7 bases fit TRBD2. After removal of 5 bases from V and 6 bases from J, the junction contained 16 bases not matched to a gene. The CDR3 loop spans 16 amino acids. CDR1 is SGHVS, CDR2 FQNEAQ, per germline.

The V call is TRBV5-1, the J call TRBJ2-3; 9 bases align to TRBD1. This CDR3 comprises 14 residues. Germline assignment: CDR1 SGHRS and CDR2 YFSETQ. V lost 3 bases and J lost 5; bases outside the gene matches: 4. The CDR3 bases are TGCGCCAGCAGCTCAGGACAGGGGTTAGATACGCAGTATTTT. Its translation is CASSSGQGLDTQYF.

The genes are TRBV7-8 and TRBJ1-4; 8 positions match TRBD1. The CDR3 runs to 13 residues. With 6 bases clipped from V and 8 bases from J, the junction kept 5 bases outside the gene matches. CDR1 is SGHVS, CDR2 FQNEAQ, per germline. This chain's CDR3 is CASRQGGAEKLFF. CDR3 nucleotides: TGTGCCAGCAGACAGGGGGGGGCCGAAAAACTGTTTTTT.

CDR3 loop: CASSGGTGQDRTDTQYF. CDR3 sequence (DNA): TGTGCCAGCAGTGGTGGGACGGGACAGGACCGCACAGATACGCAGTATTTT. This chain uses TRBV25-1 with TRBJ2-3, with 8 bases that match TRBD1. Germline CDR1 reads MGHDK; CDR2 reads SYGVNS. This CDR3 contains 17 residues. The V gene end was trimmed by 4 bases and the J gene end by 1 base; junction bases not matched to a gene: 10.

This clone has more than one count but fewer than ten. V is TRBV6-1 and J is TRBJ2-5; 11 bases map to TRBD2. CDR1 is MNHNS, CDR2 SASEGT, per germline. This CDR3 has 14 residues. Trimming took 8 bases from V and 3 from J; bases not matched to a gene: 5. The CDR3 loop reads CASSSGGFKETQYF. The CDR3 DNA is TGTGCCAGCTCTAGCGGGGGGTTTAAAGAGACCCAGTACTTC.

This clone was detected a few times. The chain carries TRBV12-5 and TRBJ1-6; 8 bases align to TRBD1. The germline CDR1 and CDR2 sequences are LGHNT and FRNRAP. The CDR3 covers 18 residues. J lost 6 bases, V lost 0 bases, and 10 bases had no gene match. CDR3 DNA sequence: TGTGCTAGTGGTTTGGTACGGGGGGACAGGCTCATTAATTCACCCCTCCACTTT. It codes for CASGLVRGDRLINSPLHF.

This clone appeared a few times. The chain couples TRBV7-3 to TRBJ1-6; the match to TRBD1 covers 8 bases. J was trimmed by 8 bases and V by 4 bases; bases with no gene match: 4. The CDR3 totals 14 residues. The germline gives CDR1 SGHTA, CDR2 FQGTGA. CDR3 bases: TGTGCCAGCAGCTCACAGGGGGAGGATTCACCCCTCCACTTT. It codes for CASSSQGEDSPLHF.

About this clone: Other nucleotide sequences in the sample specify the same CDR3. V gene TRBV9 combines with J gene TRBJ2-7; 9 bases match TRBD2. The CDR3 is made up of 13 amino acids. V was clipped by 4 bases and J by 5 bases; unmatched bases: 4. In germline, CDR1 is SGDLS, CDR2 YYNGEE. CDR3 residues: CASSPGLAHEQYF. The CDR3 nucleotides are TGTGCCAGCAGCCCGGGACTAGCCCACGAGCAGTACTTC.

This sequence joins TRBV6-6 and TRBJ1-3; possible D gene TRBD1, 5 bases. Germline V gene lookup returns CDR1 MNHNY and CDR2 SVGAGI (reference sequence). The CDR3 loop spans 15 amino acids. V gave up 4 bases and J gave up 2 bases, with 12 bases separating them. The CDR3 is CASSSPSRAGNTIYF. The CDR3 coding sequence is TGTGCCAGCAGTTCGCCTTCCAGGGCTGGAAACACCATATATTTT.

This chain uses TRBV19 with TRBJ1-6, with TRBD1 as a possible D gene (6 bases). The CDR3 totals 16 residues. CDR1 and CDR2 from the germline V gene are LNHDA and SQIVND (reference sequence). The germline V and J ends were trimmed by 6 bases and 2 bases, with 14 bases remaining between them. CDR3 region: CASSPEQGPYNSPLHF. CDR3 in DNA: TGTGCCAGTAGCCCCGAACAGGGACCCTATAATTCACCCCTCCACTTT.

The chain is built from TRBV7-8 and TRBJ1-1; no definite D call. Per germline, CDR1 SGHVS and CDR2 FQNEAQ. This CDR3 region has 16 residues. V was trimmed by 2 bases and J by 0 bases, leaving 13 bases between them. CDR3 bases: TGTGCCAGCAGCTTATTCAGCCAGGCCATGAACACTGAAGCTTTCTTT. Its protein is CASSLFSQAMNTEAFF.

V and J are TRBV11-2 and TRBJ2-7; 14 nucleotides agree with TRBD2. The CDR3 extends over 15 amino acids. CDR1 SGHAT and CDR2 FQNNGV come from the germline V gene. Unmatched junction bases numbered 1, after V lost 6 bases and J lost 0 bases. The CDR3 sequence is CASRGTSGSSYEQYF. CDR3 sequence (DNA): TGTGCCAGCAGAGGGACTAGCGGGAGCTCCTACGAGCAGTACTTC.

To note about this clone: A junction boundary mismatches the germline segment, possibly from a read error. J is TRBJ2-5 and V is TRBV5-4; the match to TRBD1 covers 7 bases. CDR1 is SGHNT and CDR2 is YYREEE in the germline V gene (reference sequence). CDR3 length equals 14 residues. The CDR3 sequence: CASSPATGRKTRYF. For the CDR3, the DNA is TGTGCCAGCAGCCCGGCGACAGGGCGGAAGACCCGGTACTTC.

The chain couples TRBV5-1 to TRBJ2-7; tentatively, D is TRBD2 (6 bases). V lost 0 bases, J lost 4 bases, and 8 bases lay in between. From germline, CDR1 is SGHRS and CDR2 YFSETQ. CDR3 length: 13 residues. CDR3 DNA: TGCGCCAGCAGCTTGGTGGGGGGTTACGAGCAGTACTTC. This codes for CASSLVGGYEQYF.

The chain uses TRBV5-1 and TRBJ2-2, with 12 bases matching TRBD2. Looked up from germline, CDR1 is SGHRS and CDR2 is YFSETQ. V lost 5 bases to trimming and J lost 0 bases; unmatched junction nucleotides: 5. The CDR3 is 17 residues long. The CDR3 coding sequence is TGCGCCAGCAGTCCCCTAGCGGGGGGGGCGAACACCGGGGAGCTGTTTTTT. Its translation is CASSPLAGGANTGELFF.

This clone has only a few counts. The V gene is TRBV18, the J gene TRBJ2-2; 9 bases agree with TRBD1. The J segment lost 6 bases and the V segment lost 3 bases, leaving 5 bases of the junction unmatched. Germline V gene lookup returns CDR1 KGHSH and CDR2 LQKENI. This CDR3 comprises 15 residues. The CDR3 DNA reads TGTGCCAGCTCACCTCCGGGACAGGGCGCCGGGGAGCTGTTTTTT. Its translation is CASSPPGQGAGELFF. Complete variable domain (other parts from reference TRBV18 and TRBJ2-2): NAGVMQNPRHLVRRRGQEARLRCSPMKGHSHVYWYRQLPEEGLKFMVYLQKENIIDESGMPKERFSAEFPKEGPSILRIQQVVRGDSAAYFCASSPPGQGAGELFFGEGSRLTVL.

This clone is a singleton in its sample. The chain is built from TRBV27 and TRBJ2-1; TRBD2 aligns across 8 bases. With 0 bases clipped from V and 4 bases from J, the junction kept 8 bases outside the gene matches. The CDR3 runs to 17 residues. Germline V gene lookup returns CDR1 MNHEY and CDR2 SMNVEV (reference sequence). CDR3 nucleotides: TGTGCCAGCAGTTTATCGAACGGGGGGGCGGTTTACAATGAGCAGTTCTTC. Its translation is CASSLSNGGAVYNEQFF.

A word on this clone: The junction differs from germline at one of its ends, possibly a read error. The chain recombines TRBV7-9 with TRBJ2-5; tentative D call: TRBD1 (9 bases). The CDR3 totals 16 residues. CDR1 is SEHNR and CDR2 is FQNEAQ in the germline V gene (reference sequence). Here the CDR3 reads CSSSLAGQGVYETQYF. The CDR3 DNA reads as TGTTCCAGCAGCTTAGCGGGACAGGGCGTATACGAGACCCAGTACTTC.